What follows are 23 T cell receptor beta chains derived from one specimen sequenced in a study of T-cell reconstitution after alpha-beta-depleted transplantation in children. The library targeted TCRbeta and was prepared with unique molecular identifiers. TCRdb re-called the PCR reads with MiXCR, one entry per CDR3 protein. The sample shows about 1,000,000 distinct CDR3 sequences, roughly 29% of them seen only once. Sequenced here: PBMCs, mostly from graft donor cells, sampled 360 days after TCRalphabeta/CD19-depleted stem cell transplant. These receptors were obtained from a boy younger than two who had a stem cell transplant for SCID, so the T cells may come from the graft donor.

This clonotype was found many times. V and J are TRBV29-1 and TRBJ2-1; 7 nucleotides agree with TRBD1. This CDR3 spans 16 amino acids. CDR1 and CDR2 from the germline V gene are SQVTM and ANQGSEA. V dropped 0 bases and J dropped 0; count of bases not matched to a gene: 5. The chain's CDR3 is CSVEDGTAISYNEQFF. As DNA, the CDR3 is TGCAGCGTTGAAGACGGGACAGCGATCTCCTACAATGAGCAGTTCTTC.

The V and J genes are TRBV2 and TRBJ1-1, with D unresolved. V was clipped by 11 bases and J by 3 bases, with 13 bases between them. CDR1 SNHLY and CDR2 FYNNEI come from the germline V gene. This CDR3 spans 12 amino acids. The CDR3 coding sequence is TGTGCCGGAAGCTCAGGATACACTGAAGCTTTCTTT. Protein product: CAGSSGYTEAFF.

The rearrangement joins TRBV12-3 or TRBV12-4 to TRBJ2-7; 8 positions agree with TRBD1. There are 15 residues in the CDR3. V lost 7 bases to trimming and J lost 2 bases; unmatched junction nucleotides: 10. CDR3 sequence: CASTLTGDGTYEQYF. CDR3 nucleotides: TGTGCCAGCACCCTGACAGGGGACGGTACCTACGAGCAGTACTTC.

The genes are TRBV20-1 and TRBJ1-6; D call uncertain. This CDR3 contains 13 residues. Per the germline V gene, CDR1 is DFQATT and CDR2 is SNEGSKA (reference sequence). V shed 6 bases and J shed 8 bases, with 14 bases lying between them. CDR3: CSAKTIPDSPLHF. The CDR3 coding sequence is TGCAGTGCCAAGACGATCCCTGATTCACCCCTCCACTTT.

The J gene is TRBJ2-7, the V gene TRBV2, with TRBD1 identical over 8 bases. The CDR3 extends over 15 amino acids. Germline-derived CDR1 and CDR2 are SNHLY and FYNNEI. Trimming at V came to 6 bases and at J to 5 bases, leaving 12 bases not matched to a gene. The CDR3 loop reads CASRPYGQGRDEQYF. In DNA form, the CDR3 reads TGTGCCAGCAGGCCCTACGGACAGGGACGGGACGAGCAGTACTTC.

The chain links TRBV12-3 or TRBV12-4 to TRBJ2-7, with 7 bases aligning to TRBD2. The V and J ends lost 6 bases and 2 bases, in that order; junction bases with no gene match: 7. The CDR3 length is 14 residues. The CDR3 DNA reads TGTGCCAGCAGAGCTCAGGGAGGGCCCTACGAGCAGTACTTC. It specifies CASRAQGGPYEQYF.

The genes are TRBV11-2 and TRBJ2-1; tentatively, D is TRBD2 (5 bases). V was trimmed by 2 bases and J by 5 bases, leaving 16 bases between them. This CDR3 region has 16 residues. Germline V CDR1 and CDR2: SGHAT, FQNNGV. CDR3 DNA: TGTGCCAGCAGCTTATTCTCCCTAGCTGGGCACAATGAGCAGTTCTTC. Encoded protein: CASSLFSLAGHNEQFF.

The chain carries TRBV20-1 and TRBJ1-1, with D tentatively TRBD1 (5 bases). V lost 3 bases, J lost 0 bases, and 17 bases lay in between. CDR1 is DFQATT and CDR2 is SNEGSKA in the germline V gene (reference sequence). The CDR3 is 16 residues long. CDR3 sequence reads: CSARKGWTTLNTEAFF. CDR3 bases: TGCAGTGCTAGGAAGGGGTGGACTACTCTGAACACTGAAGCTTTCTTT.

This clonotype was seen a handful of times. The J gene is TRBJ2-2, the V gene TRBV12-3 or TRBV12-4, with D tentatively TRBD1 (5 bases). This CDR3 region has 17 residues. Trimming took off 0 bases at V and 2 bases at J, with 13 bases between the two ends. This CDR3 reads CASSLATRRANTGELFF. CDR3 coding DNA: TGTGCCAGCAGTTTAGCGACTCGCAGGGCCAACACCGGGGAGCTGTTTTTT.

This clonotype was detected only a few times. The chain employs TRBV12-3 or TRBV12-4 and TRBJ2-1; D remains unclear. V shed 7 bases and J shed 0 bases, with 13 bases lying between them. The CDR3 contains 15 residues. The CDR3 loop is CASKARADSYNEQFF. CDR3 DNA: TGTGCCAGCAAAGCACGGGCAGACTCCTACAATGAGCAGTTCTTC.

The CDR3 nucleotides are TGCGCCAGCACCTCGGGACTAGCGGACAATGAGCAGTTCTTC. Translation gives CASTSGLADNEQFF. V gene TRBV5-1 combines with J gene TRBJ2-1, with 11 bases lining up with TRBD2. Germline CDR1 SGHRS, CDR2 YFSETQ. The V segment lost 6 bases and the J segment 5 bases; nucleotides outside the gene matches: 4. The CDR3 sequence is 14 residues long.

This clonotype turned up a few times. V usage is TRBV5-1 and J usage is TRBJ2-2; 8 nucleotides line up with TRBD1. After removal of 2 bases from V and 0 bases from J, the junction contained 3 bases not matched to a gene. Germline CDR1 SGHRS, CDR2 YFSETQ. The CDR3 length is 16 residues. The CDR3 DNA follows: TGCGCCAGCAGCTTTGTACAGGGGGCGAACACCGGGGAGCTGTTTTTT. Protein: CASSFVQGANTGELFF.

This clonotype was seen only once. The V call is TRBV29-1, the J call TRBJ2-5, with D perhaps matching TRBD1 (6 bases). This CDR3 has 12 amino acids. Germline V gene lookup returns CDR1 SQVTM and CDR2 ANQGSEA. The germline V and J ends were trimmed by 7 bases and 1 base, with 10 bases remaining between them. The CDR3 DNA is TGCAGCGGCCGGGACACCCAAGAGACCCAGTACTTC. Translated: CSGRDTQETQYF.

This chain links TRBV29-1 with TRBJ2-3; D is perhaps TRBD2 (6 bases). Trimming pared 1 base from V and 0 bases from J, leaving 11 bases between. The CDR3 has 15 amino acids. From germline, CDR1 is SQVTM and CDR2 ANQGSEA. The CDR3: CSVEGASASTDTQYF. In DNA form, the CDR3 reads TGCAGCGTTGAAGGGGCTAGCGCTAGCACAGATACGCAGTATTTT.

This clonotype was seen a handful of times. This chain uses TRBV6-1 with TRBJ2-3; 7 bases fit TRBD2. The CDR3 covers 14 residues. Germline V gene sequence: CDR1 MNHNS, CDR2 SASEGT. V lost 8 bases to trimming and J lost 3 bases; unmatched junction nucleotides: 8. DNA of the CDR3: TGTGCCAGCGGGGGAAGCGGGGTTACAGATACGCAGTATTTT. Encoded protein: CASGGSGVTDTQYF.

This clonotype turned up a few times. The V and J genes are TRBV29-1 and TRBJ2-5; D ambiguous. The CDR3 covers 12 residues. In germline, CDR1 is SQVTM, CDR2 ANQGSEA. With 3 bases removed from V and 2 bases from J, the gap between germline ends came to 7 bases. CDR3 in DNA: TGCAGCGTTGAGTGGCAGCAAGAGACCCAGTACTTC. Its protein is CSVEWQQETQYF.

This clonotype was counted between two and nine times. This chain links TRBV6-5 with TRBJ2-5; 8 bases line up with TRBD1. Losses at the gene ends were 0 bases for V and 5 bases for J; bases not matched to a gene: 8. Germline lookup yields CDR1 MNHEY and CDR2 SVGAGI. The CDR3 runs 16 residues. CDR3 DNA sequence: TGTGCCAGCAGTTACTCGGCCCCAGGGGGCTGGGAGACCCAGTACTTC. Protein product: CASSYSAPGGWETQYF.

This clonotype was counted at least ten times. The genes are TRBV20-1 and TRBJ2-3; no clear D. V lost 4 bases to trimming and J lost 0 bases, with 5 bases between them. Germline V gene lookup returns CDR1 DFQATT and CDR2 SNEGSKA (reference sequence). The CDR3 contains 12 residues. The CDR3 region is CSATPSTDTQYF. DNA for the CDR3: TGCAGTGCTACACCTAGCACAGATACGCAGTATTTT.

The CDR3 bases are TGTGCCAGCAGCTCGCGACAGGGCCTTGCAGCAGATACGCAGTATTTT. Its translation is CASSSRQGLAADTQYF. This chain uses TRBV3-1 with TRBJ2-3; 7 bases match TRBD1. The CDR3 contains 16 residues. V shed 5 bases, J shed 4 bases, and the junction held 12 bases outside the gene matches. Germline loops: CDR1 LGHDT, CDR2 YNNKEL (reference sequence).

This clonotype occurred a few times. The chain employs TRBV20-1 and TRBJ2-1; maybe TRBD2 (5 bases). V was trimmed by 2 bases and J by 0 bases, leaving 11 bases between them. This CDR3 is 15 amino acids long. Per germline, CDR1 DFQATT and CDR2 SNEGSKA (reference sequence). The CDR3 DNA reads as TGCAGTGCTAGACGTCGGGAAACCTCCTACAATGAGCAGTTCTTC. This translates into CSARRRETSYNEQFF.

CDR3 sequence (DNA): TGCGCCAGCAGCTTGGAGGGTACGGTTGGAAACACCATATATTTT. Protein sequence: CASSLEGTVGNTIYF. The chain combines TRBV5-1 with TRBJ1-3, with D hard to call. This CDR3 region has 15 residues. Germline CDR1 SGHRS, CDR2 YFSETQ. V lost 0 bases to trimming and J lost 3 bases, with 10 bases between them. The full variable domain, completed using reference TRBV5-1 and TRBJ1-3, is KAGVTQTPRYLIKTRGQQVTLSCSPISGHRSVSWYQQTPGQGLQFLFEYFSETQRNKGNFPGRFSGRQFSNSRSEMNVSTLELGDSALYLCASSLEGTVGNTIYFGEGSWLTVV.

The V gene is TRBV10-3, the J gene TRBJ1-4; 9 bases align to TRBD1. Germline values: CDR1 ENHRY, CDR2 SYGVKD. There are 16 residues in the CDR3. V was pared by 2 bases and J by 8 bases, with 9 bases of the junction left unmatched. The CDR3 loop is CAISEPLGTGPEKLFF. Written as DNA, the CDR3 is TGTGCCATCAGTGAGCCGCTGGGGACAGGGCCCGAAAAACTGTTTTTT.

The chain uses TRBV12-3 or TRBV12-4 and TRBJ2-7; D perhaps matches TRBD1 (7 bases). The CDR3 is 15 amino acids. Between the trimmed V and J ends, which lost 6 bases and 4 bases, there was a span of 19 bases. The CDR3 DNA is TGTGCCAGCAGACCCCGACAGGGAGGCCCTTACGAGCAGTACTTC. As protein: CASRPRQGGPYEQYF.